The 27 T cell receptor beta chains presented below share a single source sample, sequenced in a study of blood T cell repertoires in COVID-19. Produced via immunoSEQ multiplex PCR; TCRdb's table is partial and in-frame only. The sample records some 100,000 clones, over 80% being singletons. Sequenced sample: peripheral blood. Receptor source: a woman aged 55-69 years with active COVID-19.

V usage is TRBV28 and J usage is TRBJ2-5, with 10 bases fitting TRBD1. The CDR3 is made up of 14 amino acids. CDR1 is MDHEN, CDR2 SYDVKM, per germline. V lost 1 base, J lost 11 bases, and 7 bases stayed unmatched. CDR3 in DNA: TGTGCCAGCAGTTTATCCGGGACAGGGGAGATGCAGTACTTC. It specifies CASSLSGTGEMQYF.

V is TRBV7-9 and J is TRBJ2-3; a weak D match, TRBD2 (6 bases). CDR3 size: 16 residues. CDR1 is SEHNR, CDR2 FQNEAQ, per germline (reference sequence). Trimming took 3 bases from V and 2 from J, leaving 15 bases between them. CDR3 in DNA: TGTGCCAGCAGCTTCCAAAGACTAGTCCCCACAGATACGCAGTATTTT. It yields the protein CASSFQRLVPTDTQYF.

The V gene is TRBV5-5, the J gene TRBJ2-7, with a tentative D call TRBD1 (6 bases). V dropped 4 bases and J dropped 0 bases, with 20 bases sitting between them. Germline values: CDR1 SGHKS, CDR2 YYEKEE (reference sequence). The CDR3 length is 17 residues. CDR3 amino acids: CASSLGQGRQFSYEQYF. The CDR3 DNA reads TGTGCCAGCAGCCTGGGGCAGGGGCGACAATTCTCCTACGAGCAGTACTTC.

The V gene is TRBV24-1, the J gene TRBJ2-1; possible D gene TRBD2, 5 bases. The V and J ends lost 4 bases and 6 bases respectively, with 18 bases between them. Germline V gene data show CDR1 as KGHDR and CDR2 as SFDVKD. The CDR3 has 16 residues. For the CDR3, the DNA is TGTGCCACCAGTGACTACGGGGTAGGACGGGCCAATGAGCAGTTCTTC. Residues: CATSDYGVGRANEQFF.

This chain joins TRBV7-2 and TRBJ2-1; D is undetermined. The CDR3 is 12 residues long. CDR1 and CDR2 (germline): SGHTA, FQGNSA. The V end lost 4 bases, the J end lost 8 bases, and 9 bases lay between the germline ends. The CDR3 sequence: CASSSYFHEQFF. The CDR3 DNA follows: TGTGCCAGCAGCTCTTACTTCCATGAGCAGTTCTTC.

The CDR3 DNA reads as TGTGCCAGCAGCTTGGACAGGGGAACTGAAGCTTTCTTT. Protein sequence: CASSLDRGTEAFF. The chain has TRBV7-2 and TRBJ1-1; 9 bases match TRBD1. V trimming: 3 bases; J trimming: 5 bases; junction bases outside the gene matches: 1. The CDR3 is made up of 13 amino acids. The germline gives CDR1 SGHTA, CDR2 FQGNSA.

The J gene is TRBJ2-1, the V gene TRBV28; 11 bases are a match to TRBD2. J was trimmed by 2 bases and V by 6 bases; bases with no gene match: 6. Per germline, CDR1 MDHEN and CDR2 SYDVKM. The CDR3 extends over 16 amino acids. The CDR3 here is CASRSTSGSPYNEQFF. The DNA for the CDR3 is TGTGCCAGCAGGTCAACTAGCGGGAGTCCCTACAATGAGCAGTTCTTC.

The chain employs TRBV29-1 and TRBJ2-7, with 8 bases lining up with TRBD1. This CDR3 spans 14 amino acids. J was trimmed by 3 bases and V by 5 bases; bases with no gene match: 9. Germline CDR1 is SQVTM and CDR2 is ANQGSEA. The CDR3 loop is CSVIRQGAIYEQYF. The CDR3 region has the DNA TGCAGCGTTATTCGGCAGGGGGCCATCTACGAGCAGTACTTC.

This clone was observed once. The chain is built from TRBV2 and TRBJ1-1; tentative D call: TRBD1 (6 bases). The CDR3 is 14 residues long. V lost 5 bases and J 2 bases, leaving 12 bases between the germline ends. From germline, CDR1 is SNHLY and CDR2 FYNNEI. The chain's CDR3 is CASSSARGNTEAFF. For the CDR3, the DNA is TGTGCCAGCAGTTCAGCCAGGGGAAACACTGAAGCTTTCTTT.

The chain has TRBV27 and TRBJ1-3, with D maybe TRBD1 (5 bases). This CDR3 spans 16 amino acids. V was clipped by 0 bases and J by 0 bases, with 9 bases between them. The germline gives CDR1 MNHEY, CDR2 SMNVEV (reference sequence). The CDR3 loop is CASSLSPGYSGNTIYF. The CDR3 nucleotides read TGTGCCAGCAGTTTATCACCAGGGTACTCTGGAAACACCATATATTTT.

CDR3 in amino acids: CASSEPQHF. The CDR3 DNA follows: TGTGCCAGCTCCGAGCCCCAGCATTTT. This sequence joins TRBV6-4 and TRBJ1-5; D gene ambiguous. The V gene lost 8 bases and the J gene lost 8 bases, with 4 bases spanning the gap. The length of the CDR3 is 9 residues. CDR1 and CDR2 (germline): MRHNA, SNTAGT.

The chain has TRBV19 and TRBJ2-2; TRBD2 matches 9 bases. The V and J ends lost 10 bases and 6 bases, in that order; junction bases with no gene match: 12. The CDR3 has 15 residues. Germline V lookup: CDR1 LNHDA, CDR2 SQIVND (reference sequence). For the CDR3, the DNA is TGTGCCACCTCCCAATTAGCGGGAGTATCCGGGGAGCTGTTTTTT. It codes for CATSQLAGVSGELFF.

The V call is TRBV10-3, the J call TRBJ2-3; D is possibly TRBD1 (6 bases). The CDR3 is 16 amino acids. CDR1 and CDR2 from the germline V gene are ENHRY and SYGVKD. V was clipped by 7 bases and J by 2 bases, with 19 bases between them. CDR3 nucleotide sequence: TGTGCCATCAAGGACAGTAAGGTGAAGGACACAGATACGCAGTATTTT. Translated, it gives CAIKDSKVKDTDTQYF.

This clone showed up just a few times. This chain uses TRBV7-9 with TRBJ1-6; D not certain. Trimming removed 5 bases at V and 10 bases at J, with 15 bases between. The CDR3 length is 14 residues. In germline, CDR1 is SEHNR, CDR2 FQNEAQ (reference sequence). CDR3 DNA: TGTGCCAGCAGCCAATGGGAGGGCGTCTCACCCCTCCACTTT. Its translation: CASSQWEGVSPLHF.

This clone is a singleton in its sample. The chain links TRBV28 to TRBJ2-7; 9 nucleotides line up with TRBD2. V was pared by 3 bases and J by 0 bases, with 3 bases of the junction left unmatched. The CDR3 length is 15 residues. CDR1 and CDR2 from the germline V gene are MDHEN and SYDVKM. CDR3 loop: CASSFAGGSSYEQYF. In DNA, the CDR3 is TGTGCCAGCAGTTTCGCGGGAGGGAGCTCCTACGAGCAGTACTTC.

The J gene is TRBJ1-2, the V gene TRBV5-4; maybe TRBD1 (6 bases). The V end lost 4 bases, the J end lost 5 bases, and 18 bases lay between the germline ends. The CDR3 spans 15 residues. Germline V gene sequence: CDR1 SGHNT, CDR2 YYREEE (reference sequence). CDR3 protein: CASSPRGGLRYGYTF. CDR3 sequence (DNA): TGTGCCAGCAGCCCCAGGGGTGGGCTTAGGTATGGCTACACCTTC.

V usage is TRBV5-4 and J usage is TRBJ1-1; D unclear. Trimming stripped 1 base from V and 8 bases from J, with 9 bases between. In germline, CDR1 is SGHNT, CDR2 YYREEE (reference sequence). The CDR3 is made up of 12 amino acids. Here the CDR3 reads CASSLREKEAFF. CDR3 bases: TGTGCCAGCAGCTTGCGGGAGAAGGAAGCTTTCTTT.

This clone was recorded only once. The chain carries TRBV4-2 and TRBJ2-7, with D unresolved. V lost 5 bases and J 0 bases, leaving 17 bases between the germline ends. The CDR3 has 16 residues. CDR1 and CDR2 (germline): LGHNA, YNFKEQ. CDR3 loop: CASSNKNPRSSYEQYF. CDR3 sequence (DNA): TGTGCCAGCAGCAATAAGAACCCTAGAAGCTCCTACGAGCAGTACTTC.

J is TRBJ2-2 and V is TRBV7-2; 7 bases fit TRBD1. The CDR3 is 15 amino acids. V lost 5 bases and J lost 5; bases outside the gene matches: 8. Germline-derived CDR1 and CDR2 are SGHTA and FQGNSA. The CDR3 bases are TGTGCCAGCAGCCGTTACAGGGGAAGGACCGGGGAGCTGTTTTTT. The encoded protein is CASSRYRGRTGELFF.

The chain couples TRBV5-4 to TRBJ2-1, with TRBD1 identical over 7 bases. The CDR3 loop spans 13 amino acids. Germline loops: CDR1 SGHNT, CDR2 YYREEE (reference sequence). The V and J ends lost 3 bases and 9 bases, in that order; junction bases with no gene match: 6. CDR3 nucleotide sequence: TGTGCCAGCAGCTGGACAGGTTTGAGTGAGCAGTTCTTC. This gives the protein CASSWTGLSEQFF.

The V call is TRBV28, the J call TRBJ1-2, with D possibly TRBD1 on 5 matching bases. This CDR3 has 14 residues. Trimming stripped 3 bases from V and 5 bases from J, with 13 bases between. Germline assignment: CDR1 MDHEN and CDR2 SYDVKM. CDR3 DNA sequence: TGTGCCAGCAGTTTGACGCAGGGCCCGTATGGCTACACCTTC. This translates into CASSLTQGPYGYTF.

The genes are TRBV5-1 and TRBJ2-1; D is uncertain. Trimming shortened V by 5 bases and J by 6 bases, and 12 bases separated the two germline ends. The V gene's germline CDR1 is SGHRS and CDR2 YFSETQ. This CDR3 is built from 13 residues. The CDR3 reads CASRVTELNEQFF. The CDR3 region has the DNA TGCGCCAGCAGGGTCACTGAACTCAATGAGCAGTTCTTC.

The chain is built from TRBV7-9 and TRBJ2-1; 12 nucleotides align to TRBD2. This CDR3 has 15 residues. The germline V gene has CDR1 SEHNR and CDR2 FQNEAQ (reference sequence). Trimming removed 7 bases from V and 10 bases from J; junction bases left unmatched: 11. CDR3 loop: CASTPALAGGGEQFF. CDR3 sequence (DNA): TGTGCCAGCACCCCCGCCCTAGCGGGAGGGGGGGAGCAGTTCTTC.

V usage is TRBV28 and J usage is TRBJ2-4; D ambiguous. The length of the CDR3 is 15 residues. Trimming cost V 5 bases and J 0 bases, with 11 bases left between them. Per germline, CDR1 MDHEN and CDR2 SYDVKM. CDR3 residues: CASSTYGLAKNIQYF. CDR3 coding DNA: TGTGCCAGCAGTACGTACGGTCTAGCCAAAAACATTCAGTACTTC. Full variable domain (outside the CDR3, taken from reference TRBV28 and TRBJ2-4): DVKVTQSSRYLVKRTGEKVFLECVQDMDHENMFWYRQDPGLGLRLIYFSYDVKMKEKGDIPEGYSVSREKKERFSLILESASTNQTSMYLCASSTYGLAKNIQYFGAGTRLSVL.

The CDR3: CASSLGPSGSTDTQYF. The CDR3 nucleotides are TGTGCCAGCAGCTTAGGGCCTAGCGGTAGCACAGATACGCAGTATTTT. The chain uses TRBV7-9 and TRBJ2-3; 7 bases line up with TRBD2. Germline loops: CDR1 SEHNR, CDR2 FQNEAQ (reference sequence). The CDR3 contains 16 residues. The trim removed 1 base at V and 0 bases at J, leaving 4 bases unmatched.

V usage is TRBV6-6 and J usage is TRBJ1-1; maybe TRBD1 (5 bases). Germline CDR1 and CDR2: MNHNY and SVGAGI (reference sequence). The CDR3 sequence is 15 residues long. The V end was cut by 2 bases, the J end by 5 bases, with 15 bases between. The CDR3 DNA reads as TGTGCCAGCAGTTACGGCGGGGGGAGGGAGACTGAAGCTTTCTTT. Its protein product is CASSYGGGRETEAFF.

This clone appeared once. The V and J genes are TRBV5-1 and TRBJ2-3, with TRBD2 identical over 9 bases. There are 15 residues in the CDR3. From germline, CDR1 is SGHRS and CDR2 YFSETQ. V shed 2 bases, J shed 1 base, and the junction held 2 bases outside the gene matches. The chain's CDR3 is CASSFSGGRTDTQYF. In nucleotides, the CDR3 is TGCGCCAGCAGCTTTAGCGGGGGCCGCACAGATACGCAGTATTTT.